The present entry profiles one T cell receptor beta chain with its context. The data stem from a study of beta chain features in type 1 diabetes. Reverse transcription of all isolated RNA meant that expressed TCRB transcripts were sequenced. Only in-frame clones appear in the TCRdb table, and some are missing; sequencing was by immunoSEQ multiplex PCR. The sample includes about 340,000 clones, 8% of them seen just once. From germline, CDR1 is KGHSH and CDR2 LQKENI. The CDR3 is made up of 15 amino acids. The V and J ends lost 8 bases and 2 bases respectively, with 19 bases between them. The chain couples TRBV18 to TRBJ2-7; tentatively, D is TRBD1 (6 bases). The TCR originated in a woman under 30 in good health. Specimen: central memory CD4+ T cells from blood. The CDR3 here is CASGKGTGSPYEQYF. DNA of the CDR3: TGTGCCAGCGGCAAAGGAACAGGGTCCCCCTACGAGCAGTACTTC. Filled out from reference TRBV18 and TRBJ2-7, the complete variable domain reads NAGVMQNPRHLVRRRGQEARLRCSPMKGHSHVYWYRQLPEEGLKFMVYLQKENIIDESGMPKERFSAEFPKEGPSILRIQQVVRGDSAAYFCASGKGTGSPYEQYFGPGTRLTVT.